These 12 T cell receptor beta chains came from one sample sequenced in a study of T-cell memory formation after mild COVID-19. TCRdb recomputed calls from the 5' RACE reads with MiXCR, one row per CDR3 protein. Seen here are 350,000 to 500,000 distinct CDR3 sequences, around a quarter observed once, and the top ten hold around 13%. The sample taken for sequencing was PBMCs or a T cell subset sorted from them (not recorded which). The receptors were sampled from an adult woman who had mild COVID-19 (a few samples of this study predate the infection). Cell type and time point are not known.

V is TRBV3-1 and J is TRBJ2-1; tentative D call: TRBD1 (6 bases). Germline CDR1 is LGHDT and CDR2 is YNNKEL (reference sequence). V was cut by 0 bases and J by 0 bases, with 15 bases left in between. This CDR3 has 18 residues. The CDR3 coding sequence is TGTGCCAGCAGCCAAGATCTATCGGGACATAGCTCCTACAATGAGCAGTTCTTC. Protein product: CASSQDLSGHSSYNEQFF.

The V gene is TRBV6-2 or TRBV6-3, the J gene TRBJ2-1, with D maybe TRBD2 (5 bases). The V gene lost 6 bases and the J gene lost 12 bases, with 15 bases spanning the gap. Germline V CDR1 and CDR2: MNHEY, SVGEGT. The CDR3 covers 12 residues. The CDR3 region has the DNA TGTGCCAGCAGCCCCATCGGGATGGGGCAGTTCTTC. It encodes CASSPIGMGQFF.

The J gene is TRBJ1-3, the V gene TRBV6-5, with D tentatively TRBD1 (6 bases). CDR1 and CDR2 (germline): MNHEY, SVGAGI. The CDR3 spans 14 residues. V lost 6 bases, J lost 4 bases, and 13 bases lay in between. CDR3 in DNA: TGTGCCAGCAGGCCAGGGGTTTCGGGAAACACCATATATTTT. Translating gives CASRPGVSGNTIYF.

This clonotype was detected a few times. This chain joins TRBV7-6 and TRBJ2-1, with TRBD2 matching 13 bases. Trimming removed 3 bases from V and 9 bases from J; junction bases left unmatched: 8. The V gene's germline CDR1 is SGHVS and CDR2 FNYEAQ. The CDR3 is 16 amino acids. The CDR3 bases are TGTGCCAGCAGCTTTTCGAAACTAGCGGGAGGGATTGAGCAGTTCTTC. Encoded protein: CASSFSKLAGGIEQFF.

V is TRBV7-9 and J is TRBJ2-5, with D perhaps matching TRBD2 (6 bases). In germline, CDR1 is SEHNR, CDR2 FQNEAQ (reference sequence). There are 14 residues in the CDR3. V lost 10 bases and J 0 bases, leaving 15 bases between the germline ends. In nucleotides, the CDR3 is TGTGCCACCACCTCCGGGGACTACCAAGAGACCCAGTACTTC. Translating it yields CATTSGDYQETQYF.

The chain joins TRBV20-1 to TRBJ2-2, with TRBD1 matching over 8 bases. Germline V gene data show CDR1 as DFQATT and CDR2 as SNEGSKA (reference sequence). J lost 6 bases, V lost 5 bases, and 11 bases had no gene match. The CDR3 spans 15 residues. The CDR3: CSAPDRGVLSGELFF. In DNA, the CDR3 is TGCAGTGCTCCCGACAGGGGAGTTTTATCCGGGGAGCTGTTTTTT.

The J gene is TRBJ2-1, the V gene TRBV19; the match to TRBD1 covers 7 bases. The germline gives CDR1 LNHDA, CDR2 SQIVND (reference sequence). Trimming cost V 5 bases and J 0 bases; bases outside gene matches: 10. This CDR3 comprises 17 residues. Written as DNA, the CDR3 is TGTGCCAGTAGTCCAGAGGTGGCAGGGGGCTCCTACAATGAGCAGTTCTTC. Protein product: CASSPEVAGGSYNEQFF. Together with reference TRBV19 and TRBJ2-1, the CDR3 gives the full variable domain: DGGITQSPKYLFRKEGQNVTLSCEQNLNHDAMYWYRQDPGQGLRLIYYSQIVNDFQKGDIAEGYSVSREKKESFPLTVTSAQKNPTAFYLCASSPEVAGGSYNEQFFGPGTRLTVL.

The rearrangement uses TRBV20-1 and TRBJ2-7; unclear D gene. Germline-derived CDR1 and CDR2 are DFQATT and SNEGSKA (reference sequence). V was trimmed by 0 bases and J by 2 bases, leaving 11 bases between them. The CDR3 totals 14 residues. CDR3 in amino acids: CSARDPLPPYEQYF. CDR3 coding DNA: TGCAGTGCTAGAGATCCTTTACCTCCCTACGAGCAGTACTTC.

The chain joins TRBV5-1 to TRBJ2-3; D possibly corresponds to TRBD2 (5 bases). This CDR3 region has 16 residues. Germline CDR1 reads SGHRS; CDR2 reads YFSETQ. V shed 2 bases and J shed 5 bases, with 18 bases lying between them. The CDR3 protein is CASSFSTPRGIDTQYF. The CDR3 nucleotides are TGCGCCAGCAGCTTCTCGACACCCCGAGGGATAGATACGCAGTATTTT.

The chain joins TRBV20-1 to TRBJ2-7; 7 bases agree with TRBD2. The CDR3 spans 16 residues. Germline V CDR1 and CDR2: DFQATT, SNEGSKA (reference sequence). V dropped 3 bases and J dropped 2; count of bases not matched to a gene: 13. In DNA form, the CDR3 reads TGCAGTGCTAGGGGGAGGGCCAAGTTTGGGGCCTACGAGCAGTACTTC. Protein product: CSARGRAKFGAYEQYF.

This clonotype was counted a few times. The rearrangement uses TRBV6-5 and TRBJ1-2; D gene unclear. CDR3 length equals 13 residues. Germline CDR1 is MNHEY and CDR2 is SVGAGI. Trimming removed 5 bases at V and 2 bases at J, with 9 bases between. CDR3 amino acids: CASSIAANYGYTF. CDR3 DNA: TGTGCCAGCAGTATCGCGGCGAACTATGGCTACACCTTC.

The V and J genes are TRBV5-5 and TRBJ2-1; TRBD2 agrees at 12 bases. The CDR3 runs 16 residues. Trimming cost V 4 bases and J 3 bases; bases outside gene matches: 5. CDR1 and CDR2 (germline): SGHKS, YYEKEE (reference sequence). CDR3 in amino acids: CASSRLAGEIYNEQFF. DNA of the CDR3: TGTGCCAGCAGCCGACTAGCGGGAGAGATCTACAATGAGCAGTTCTTC.